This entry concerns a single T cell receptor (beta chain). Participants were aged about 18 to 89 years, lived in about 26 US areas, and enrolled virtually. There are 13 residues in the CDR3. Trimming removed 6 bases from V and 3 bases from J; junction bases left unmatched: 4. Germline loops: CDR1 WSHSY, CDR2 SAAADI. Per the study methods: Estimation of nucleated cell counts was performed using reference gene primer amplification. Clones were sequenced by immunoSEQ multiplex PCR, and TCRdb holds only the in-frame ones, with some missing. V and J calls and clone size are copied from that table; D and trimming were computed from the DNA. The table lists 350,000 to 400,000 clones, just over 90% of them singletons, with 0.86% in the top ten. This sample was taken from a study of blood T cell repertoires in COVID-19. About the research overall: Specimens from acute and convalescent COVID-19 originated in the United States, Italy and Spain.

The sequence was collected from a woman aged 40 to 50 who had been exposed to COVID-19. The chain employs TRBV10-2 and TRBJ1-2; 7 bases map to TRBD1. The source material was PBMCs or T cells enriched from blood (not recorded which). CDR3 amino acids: CASSAGTDYGYTF. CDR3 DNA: TGCGCCAGCAGCGCCGGGACAGACTATGGCTACACCTTC.